These T cell receptor beta chains were read from a single sample in a study of T cells in localized non-small cell lung cancer. Generated by immunoSEQ multiplex PCR, the TCRdb table keeps only in-frame clones and is missing some. The table lists roughly 1,800 clones, 25% to 30% of them singletons. The material sequenced was normal lung tissue next to the tumor, taken before any cancer treatment. These receptors came from a female donor at least 60 years old with stage I lung adenocarcinoma. CDR3s include the opening cysteine and the closing phenylalanine or tryptophan. Each record gives: V gene, clone size, D gene, J gene, CDR3 DNA, CDR3 protein. D genes are given only for firm matches. Rows give clone size only sometimes, using once, few, many, or a class for an expanded clone.

>TRBV11-3|NA|NA|TRBJ2-2
TGTGCCAGCAGCCCAAGGGCCGGGGCAAACACCGGGGAGCTGTTTTTT
CASSPRAGANTGELFF
>TRBV19|NA|TRBD2|TRBJ2-3
TGTGCCAGTAGACTAGCGGGGGATACGCAGTATTTT
CASRLAGDTQYF
>TRBV14|few|NA|TRBJ2-6
TGTGCCAGCAGCCAAGGGCGTACCGTCTGGGCCAACGTCCTGACTTTC
CASSQGRTVWANVLTF
>TRBV25-1|NA|NA|TRBJ1-1
TGTGCCAGCAGTCCCCCAGGAACTGAAGCTTTCTTT
CASSPPGTEAFF
>TRBV19|few|NA|TRBJ2-1
TGTGCCAGTATCGATGAGGGGGGCCCCTACAATGAGCAGTTCTTC
CASIDEGGPYNEQFF
>TRBV29-1|NA|TRBD1|TRBJ1-2
TGCAGCGTTGACCGGACAGGGGCAGTAGGCGGCTACACCTTC
CSVDRTGAVGGYTF
>TRBV5-1|NA|NA|TRBJ2-2
TGCGCCAGCAGCTTGGCAGCACAGGTCACCGGGGAGCTGTTTTTT
CASSLAAQVTGELFF
>TRBV28|NA|NA|TRBJ1-6
TGTGCCAGCAGCCGGGACAATAATTCACCCCTCCACTTT
CASSRDNNSPLHF
>TRBV11-3|NA|NA|TRBJ2-1
TGTGCCAGCAGCTTGTCGGACAGACTAAATGAGCAGTTCTTC
CASSLSDRLNEQFF
>TRBV19|NA|NA|TRBJ1-4
TGTGCCAGTAGTATCGGGGGACACTCAACTAATGAAAAACTGTTTTTT
CASSIGGHSTNEKLFF
>TRBV5-1|NA|TRBD2|TRBJ2-3
TGCGCCAGCAGCTGGAGCGGGAGGGGGACAGATACGCAGTATTTT
CASSWSGRGTDTQYF
>TRBV5-1|NA|NA|TRBJ1-3
TGCGCCAGCAGCCCAGGGGACTTCTCTGGAAACACCATATATTTT
CASSPGDFSGNTIYF
>TRBV25-1|NA|NA|TRBJ2-7
TGTGCCAGCAGTGAATATGAAGGCGGGCGTTCCCTCTACGAGCAGTACTTC
CASSEYEGGRSLYEQYF
>TRBV11-3|medium-sized|NA|TRBJ1-4
TGTGCCAGCAGCTTACGCCCAGCAACTAATGAAAAACTGTTTTTT
CASSLRPATNEKLFF
>TRBV5-1|few|TRBD1|TRBJ1-1
TGCGCCAGCAGACAAGACAGGGCTAGGACTGAAGCTTTCTTT
CASRQDRARTEAFF
>TRBV30|few|TRBD1|TRBJ1-1
TGTGCCTGGAGCTCGACAGGGGGCACTGAAGCTTTCTTT
CAWSSTGGTEAFF
>TRBV9|NA|NA|TRBJ2-5
TGTGCCAGCCGACGACAGATCCTTCAAGAGACCCAGTACTTC
CASRRQILQETQYF
>TRBV19|NA|NA|TRBJ2-1
TGTGCCAGTAGTATCGACAGGATTCCCTACAATGAGCAGTTCTTC
CASSIDRIPYNEQFF